This T cell receptor (beta chain) was retrieved from a study of regulatory T cells in long-lasting Graves disease. On this clonotype itself: Just one base apart from a much larger clone, this may be a read error.

Time point: persistent/refractory GD, antithyroid drugs over 5 years with positive TRAb. The TCR library was made from RNA that had been extracted from PBMCs in TRIzol. Libraries of TCR beta came from iRepertoire HTBI primers plus Arm-PCR of CDR3 regions. Original handling: Overall, samples carried 60 to 65 TRBV and 14 TRBJ segments. TCRdb processed the multiplex PCR reads anew with MiXCR; each CDR3 protein has one entry. The V and J calls were determined by TCRdb, not by the authors. Here the sample spans about 660,000 distinct CDR3 sequences, roughly 30% being singletons. This clonotype was sampled from a female donor with Graves disease. Source: peripheral blood mononuclear cells (PBMCs), taken when the disease was refractory, from a patient treated with antithyroid drugs.

The CDR3 nucleotides are TGTGCCAGCAGTTTAGGCGCAGATAATCCACCCCTCCACTTT. Protein sequence: CASSLGADNPPLHF. V gene TRBV12-3 or TRBV12-4 combines with J gene TRBJ1-6; D is unresolved. The CDR3 sequence is 14 residues long.